These T cell receptor beta chains were read from a single sample in a study of control samples from healthy donors and cancer patients. Assay used: immunoSEQ multiplex PCR; TCRdb lists only in-frame clones, some missing. The repertoire holds about 110,000 clones, just under 85% seen once, with 6% to 8% in the top ten. Material: blood. The receptors derive from a man aged 18 to 30 in good health. Both conserved end residues are trimmed from each CDR3. A D gene is named only where the DNA matches it firmly. Some rows mark clone size as missing; the rest say once, few, many or name a class of expanded clone.

J gene	V gene	D gene	clone size	CDR3 protein
TRBJ2-3	TRBV6-5	TRBD1	.	ASSFGTGWTDTQY
TRBJ1-6	TRBV12-2	.	.	ASRLVKSGVNSPLH
TRBJ1-2	TRBV6-6	.	.	ASSYSRDGGYT
TRBJ1-2	TRBV5-1	TRBD1	.	ASSLTGGTYGYT
TRBJ1-5	TRBV2	.	few	ASSEPLNQPQH
TRBJ2-5	TRBV6-5	.	.	ASSRGPQETQY
TRBJ2-3	TRBV13	TRBD2	.	ASSLDLSTSGPDTQY
TRBJ2-7	TRBV4-2	.	.	ASSQERGYEQY
TRBJ2-7	TRBV7-2	.	.	ASSLSEGPYEQY
TRBJ1-2	TRBV6-2/TRBV6-3	TRBD1	.	ASSHDYRDRGRGRTNYGYT
TRBJ2-2	TRBV3-1/TRBV3-2	.	.	ASSHYDSTIGELF
TRBJ1-1	TRBV25-1	.	.	ASSESVITEAF
TRBJ2-3	TRBV2	.	once	ASRPKRGLSTDTQY
TRBJ2-2	TRBV5-8	.	few	ASSRWRDPGELF
TRBJ2-5	TRBV24-1	.	.	ATGPSEGYQETQY
TRBJ2-3	TRBV27	.	.	ASSLSFEKGSLTQY
TRBJ1-4	TRBV5-8	.	.	ASSLDAYATNEKLF
TRBJ1-1	TRBV4-1	.	.	ASRRTGRITEAF
TRBJ1-5	TRBV2	.	.	ASHGVHSNQPQH
TRBJ1-6	TRBV19	.	once	ASSTDTAHNSPLH
TRBJ2-5	TRBV19	.	.	ASSIGGSQETQY
TRBJ1-5	TRBV2	.	.	ASSEESRGIQPQH
TRBJ2-1	TRBV4-1	TRBD1	.	ASSQVQGSSYNEQF
TRBJ1-3	TRBV11-2	.	.	ASSFGSGNTIY
TRBJ2-5	TRBV7-9	TRBD1	.	ASSRDSQETQY